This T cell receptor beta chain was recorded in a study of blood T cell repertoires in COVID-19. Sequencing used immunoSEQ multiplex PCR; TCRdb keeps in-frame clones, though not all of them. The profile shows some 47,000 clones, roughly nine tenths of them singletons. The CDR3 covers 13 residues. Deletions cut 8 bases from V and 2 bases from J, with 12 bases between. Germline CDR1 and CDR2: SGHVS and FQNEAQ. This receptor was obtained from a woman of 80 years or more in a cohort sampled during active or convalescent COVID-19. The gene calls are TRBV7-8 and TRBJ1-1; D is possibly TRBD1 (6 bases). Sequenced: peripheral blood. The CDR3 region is CASRMDSNTEAFF. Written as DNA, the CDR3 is TGTGCCAGCCGGATGGACAGCAACACTGAAGCTTTCTTT.